This T cell receptor (beta chain) is from a study of PD-1 blockade in mismatch repair-deficient tumors. Study in general: Patients had around 11 mismatch repair-deficient cancer types and were previously treated and progressing.

Mismatch repair deficiency was confirmed in all patients, by PCR or immunohistochemistry. TCR sequencing covered a few patients who responded to pembrolizumab. Germline loops: CDR1 MNHEY, CDR2 SMNVEV (reference sequence). This CDR3 has 15 residues. V was trimmed by 1 base and J by 3 bases, leaving 9 bases between them. Clones were read by immunoSEQ multiplex PCR, and TCRdb kept only the in-frame ones, dropping some. The sample has some 120,000 clones; 85% to 90% are singletons. This material consisted of peripheral blood, taken 72 weeks after starting pembrolizumab. This chain links TRBV27 with TRBJ1-4; D perhaps matches TRBD1 (6 bases). The sequence was collected from an adult with mismatch repair-deficient cancer. The CDR3 spells CASSLFRGPNEKLFF. DNA for the CDR3: TGTGCCAGCAGTTTATTCAGGGGACCTAATGAAAAACTGTTTTTT.